The 27 T cell receptor beta chains given below trace back to one sample, sequenced in a study of T cell clusters in autoimmune cytopenias. TRB amplification used 250 ng of peripheral blood genomic DNA. Multiplex touch-down PCR amplified TRB using TRB-A and TRB-B pools in one tube. Each CDR3 protein gets one entry in TCRdb, which reprocessed the multiplex PCR reads and gives no DNA. The repertoire table contains approximately 6,000 distinct CDR3 sequences. A further study also used this sample, focusing on T cell repertoires in aging, cancer and after chemotherapy.

The sample was peripheral blood. Source of these receptors: a human donor in good health.

This clonotype is large (0.1 to 1%) by frequency. The rearrangement joins TRBV27 to TRBJ2-5. Germline V gene sequence: CDR1 MNHEY, CDR2 SMNVEV (reference sequence). This CDR3 is built from 15 residues. Here the CDR3 reads CASSLDSNTLMTQYF.

This chain joins TRBV30 and TRBJ1-3. This CDR3 spans 13 amino acids. CDR1 is GTSNPN, CDR2 SVGIG, per germline (reference sequence). The CDR3 is CAWRMPSGNTIYF.

This rearrangement joins TRBV12-3 or TRBV12-4 to TRBJ1-5. The CDR3 is 16 residues long. This CDR3 reads CASSLSQIIANQPQHF.

The chain combines TRBV12-3 or TRBV12-4 with TRBJ2-3. This CDR3 contains 13 residues. The CDR3 spells CASMAASTDTQYF.

The genes are TRBV13 and TRBJ2-5; the D call of TRBD2 rests on TCRdb alone, since no DNA is present to check it. The CDR3 runs 13 residues. The germline CDR1 and CDR2 sequences are PRHDT and FYEKMQ (reference sequence). The CDR3 here is CASSAGTAGTQYF.

The rearrangement joins TRBV6-6 to TRBJ1-3. Germline assignment: CDR1 MNHNY and CDR2 SVGAGI (reference sequence). CDR3 length: 13 amino acids. This chain's CDR3 is CASSLQTGNTIYF.

Considering frequency, this clonotype is medium-sized. The CDR3 sequence: CASSPATWGYTF. V usage is TRBV12-3 or TRBV12-4 and J usage is TRBJ1-2; there is no DNA to check the TCRdb D call of TRBD1. CDR3 length: 12 amino acids.

Its frequency marks this clonotype as medium-sized. V is TRBV19 and J is TRBJ1-5; absent DNA, TCRdb's TRBD1 call cannot be checked. The CDR3 runs 15 residues. CDR1 is LNHDA, CDR2 SQIVND, per germline (reference sequence). This CDR3 reads CASSKQGEGNQPQHF.

The chain employs TRBV5-4 and TRBJ1-6; TCRdb returns TRBD1, unconfirmable since there is no DNA. This CDR3 is built from 14 residues. Germline V gene lookup returns CDR1 SGHNT and CDR2 YYREEE (reference sequence). This CDR3 is CASSLAGAGSPLHF.

This clonotype is called medium-sized based on its frequency. The chain uses TRBV5-6 and TRBJ2-1; TCRdb calls TRBD2, which cannot be checked without DNA. Germline CDR1 reads SGHDT; CDR2 reads YYEEEE. CDR3 length equals 15 residues. The CDR3 protein is CASSLGDRSYNEQFF.

The CDR3 loop reads CAIKKSGGPYNEQFF. This chain connects TRBV10-3 to TRBJ2-1; with no DNA, the TCRdb D assignment of TRBD2 cannot be verified. In germline, CDR1 is ENHRY, CDR2 SYGVKD. The CDR3 has 15 residues.

By frequency, this clonotype registers medium-sized. The V gene is TRBV27, the J gene TRBJ1-1; without DNA, the TCRdb call of TRBD1 cannot be checked. CDR3 length equals 14 residues. Per the germline V gene, CDR1 is MNHEY and CDR2 is SMNVEV (reference sequence). The CDR3 region is CASSLTGTAAEAFF.

The V and J genes are TRBV6-1 and TRBJ2-3. The germline gives CDR1 MNHNS, CDR2 SASEGT. This CDR3 region has 14 residues. The CDR3 reads CASSPNGFTDTQYF.

According to its frequency, this clonotype is medium-sized. The chain couples TRBV19 to TRBJ2-5; TCRdb's assignment of TRBD1 cannot be checked, as there is no DNA. Germline loops: CDR1 LNHDA, CDR2 SQIVND (reference sequence). CDR3 size: 14 residues. The CDR3 region is CASSIGTAQETQYF. Full variable domain (missing parts from reference TRBV19 and TRBJ2-5): DGGITQSPKYLFRKEGQNVTLSCEQNLNHDAMYWYRQDPGQGLRLIYYSQIVNDFQKGDIAEGYSVSREKKESFPLTVTSAQKNPTAFYLCASSIGTAQETQYFGPGTRLLVL.

This chain joins TRBV5-1 and TRBJ2-7. The germline CDR1 and CDR2 sequences are SGHRS and YFSETQ. This CDR3 has 14 amino acids. Here the CDR3 reads CASSFGQGLDEQYF.

The CDR3 reads CASSLEARGYNEQFF. The chain recombines TRBV7-2 with TRBJ2-1; TCRdb indicates TRBD2, and absent DNA this call remains unverified. CDR1 is SGHTA, CDR2 FQGNSA, per germline. The CDR3 loop spans 15 amino acids.

Measured by frequency, this clonotype is medium-sized. The rearrangement links TRBV6-2 or TRBV6-3 to TRBJ2-7; the D call from TCRdb, TRBD1, cannot be confirmed without DNA. The CDR3 has 15 residues. Germline-derived CDR1 and CDR2 are MNHEY and SVGEGT. The CDR3 is CASSYGGQGNYEQYF.

This clonotype shows up as medium-sized by frequency. The chain links TRBV27 to TRBJ2-2. There are 13 residues in the CDR3. CDR1 and CDR2 (germline): MNHEY, SMNVEV (reference sequence). CDR3 sequence reads: CASRKDGTGELFF.

This clonotype is medium-sized by frequency. The chain is built from TRBV27 and TRBJ2-7; TCRdb's D call, TRBD1, is unchecked because there is no DNA. The CDR3 runs 13 residues. Per the germline V gene, CDR1 is MNHEY and CDR2 is SMNVEV (reference sequence). The CDR3 reads CASSLGTGYEQYF.

The rearrangement uses TRBV30 and TRBJ1-5. Germline assignment: CDR1 GTSNPN and CDR2 SVGIG (reference sequence). The CDR3 sequence is 15 residues long. The CDR3: CAWSRGRISNQPQHF.

The V and J genes are TRBV18 and TRBJ2-2; the D gene TCRdb calls, TRBD1, cannot be checked with no DNA. The CDR3 consists of 16 residues. Germline values: CDR1 KGHSH, CDR2 LQKENI. CDR3 protein: CASSPQDRMNTGELFF.

The CDR3: CATSRDRTGGYEQYF. V is TRBV15 and J is TRBJ2-7; TCRdb lists TRBD1, though no DNA is available to test this call. Germline lookup yields CDR1 LNHNV and CDR2 YYDKDF (reference sequence). This CDR3 has 15 amino acids.

The rearrangement uses TRBV19 and TRBJ1-4; TCRdb gives TRBD1 as the D gene, but with no DNA this cannot be confirmed. This CDR3 region has 14 residues. The germline V gene encodes CDR1 LNHDA and CDR2 SQIVND (reference sequence). CDR3 loop: CASTPGGTNEKLFF.

V gene TRBV6-4 combines with J gene TRBJ2-1; TCRdb lists TRBD1, though no DNA is available to test this call. Germline V gene data show CDR1 as MRHNA and CDR2 as SNTAGT. The CDR3 runs to 14 residues. This CDR3 is CASSAGTEGNEQFF.

The V call is TRBV6-2 or TRBV6-3, the J call TRBJ2-7; TCRdb indicates TRBD2, and absent DNA this call remains unverified. This CDR3 is 15 amino acids long. Germline values: CDR1 MNHEY, CDR2 SVGEGT. CDR3 residues: CASSSDGSGGYEQYF.

This clonotype is classed as medium-sized by frequency. The chain has TRBV29-1 and TRBJ1-3; TCRdb names TRBD1, which stays unverified in the absence of DNA. The CDR3 is 16 amino acids. The germline CDR1 and CDR2 sequences are SQVTM and ANQGSEA. The CDR3 sequence is CSVEGWDTDSGNTIYF.

The V call is TRBV12-3 or TRBV12-4, the J call TRBJ1-6. The CDR3 is made up of 15 amino acids. CDR3 sequence reads: CASSFFRSYNSPLHF.